These 5 T cell receptor beta chains came from one sample sequenced in a study of regulatory dendritic cells for organ transplantation. Here immunoSEQ multiplex PCR was the method, and the copy in TCRdb shows in-frame clones only, minus some. The sample has about 34,000 clones; roughly 89% are singletons. Source material: naive CD4+ T cells from blood. Subset of the sample: CD45RA+ naive T cells. The receptors here all came from a human donor in good health.

This clone appeared a single time. The V gene is TRBV7-2, the J gene TRBJ2-7; no firm D call. The CDR3 contains 13 residues. Germline V gene sequence: CDR1 SGHTA, CDR2 FQGNSA. The V gene lost 5 bases and the J gene lost 5 bases, with 13 bases spanning the gap. The CDR3 bases are TGTGCCAGCAGCCTGCTTTCTGGGGACGAGCAGTACTTC. This translates into CASSLLSGDEQYF.

The genes are TRBV2 and TRBJ1-1; 7 nucleotides match TRBD1. In germline, CDR1 is SNHLY, CDR2 FYNNEI. Trimming at V came to 5 bases and at J to 1 base, leaving 7 bases not matched to a gene. The CDR3 has 15 amino acids. DNA for the CDR3: TGTGCCAGCAGTTACACAGGGGTAGGGAACACTGAAGCTTTCTTT. Its translation is CASSYTGVGNTEAFF.

This clone was detected only once. This rearrangement joins TRBV29-1 to TRBJ1-1, with TRBD1 identical over 9 bases. The CDR3 totals 15 residues. After removal of 1 base from V and 4 bases from J, the junction contained 7 bases not matched to a gene. Germline V gene lookup returns CDR1 SQVTM and CDR2 ANQGSEA. Here the CDR3 reads CSVEVRTGVGTEAFF. CDR3 nucleotide sequence: TGCAGCGTTGAAGTTCGGACAGGGGTTGGCACTGAAGCTTTCTTT.

The rearrangement uses TRBV15 and TRBJ2-1; D might be TRBD1 or TRBD2, each matching 5 bases. The V gene lost 0 bases and the J gene lost 5 bases, with 17 bases spanning the gap. This CDR3 comprises 17 residues. Germline CDR1 and CDR2: LNHNV and YYDKDF (reference sequence). CDR3 residues: CATSRESWSGRNNEQFF. CDR3 DNA: TGTGCCACCAGCAGAGAAAGTTGGTCGGGGCGGAACAATGAGCAGTTCTTC.

J is TRBJ1-2 and V is TRBV27; D is unclear. The V gene's germline CDR1 is MNHEY and CDR2 SMNVEV (reference sequence). The ends were cut back, 2 bases at V and 4 bases at J, with 8 bases in the middle. There are 13 residues in the CDR3. The CDR3 DNA reads TGTGCCAGCAGTTTACTTCTAGGCTATGGCTACACCTTC. Translated: CASSLLLGYGYTF.